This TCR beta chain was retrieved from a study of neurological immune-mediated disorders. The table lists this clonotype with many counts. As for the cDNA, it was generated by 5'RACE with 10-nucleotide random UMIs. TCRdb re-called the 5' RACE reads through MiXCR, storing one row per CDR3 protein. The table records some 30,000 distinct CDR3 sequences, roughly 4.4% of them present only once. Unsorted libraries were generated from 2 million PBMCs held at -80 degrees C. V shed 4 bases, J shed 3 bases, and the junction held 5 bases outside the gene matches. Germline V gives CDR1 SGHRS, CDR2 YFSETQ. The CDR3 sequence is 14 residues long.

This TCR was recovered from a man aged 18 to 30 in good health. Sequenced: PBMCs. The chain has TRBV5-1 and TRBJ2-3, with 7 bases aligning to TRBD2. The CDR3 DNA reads TGCGCCAGCAGCGCGGGGGATGGGACAGATACGCAGTATTTT. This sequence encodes CASSAGDGTDTQYF.